The 5 T cell receptor beta chains reported below all come from one sample, sequenced in a study of blood T cells in healthy people across ages. Primed by a sample-barcoded 5' primer and a J-beta primer mix, a second PCR proceeded for roughly 7 to 11 cycles. Each CDR3 protein gets one entry after TCRdb re-called the 5' RACE reads with MiXCR. The top ten clones hold about 8% of a sample with roughly 1,700,000 distinct CDR3 sequences, roughly 27% of them seen once. Input material: blood. All receptors derive from a woman aged 30 to 39 in good health.

As concerns this clonotype: Relative to the germline gene, one junction end is altered; a read error may explain this. The rearrangement links TRBV5-1 to TRBJ1-1; D gene unclear. The CDR3 length is 14 residues. From germline, CDR1 is SGHRS and CDR2 YFSETQ. CDR3 sequence reads: CASSLGGMNSEAFF. The CDR3 region has the DNA TGCGCCAGCAGCTTGGGAGGGATGAACTCTGAAGCTTTCTTT.

In its sample, this clonotype was seen once. The chain couples TRBV7-7 to TRBJ1-4, with 9 bases that match TRBD1. CDR1 is SSHAT and CDR2 is FNYEAQ in the germline V gene (reference sequence). The CDR3 is 13 amino acids. J was trimmed by 13 bases and V by 5 bases; bases with no gene match: 8. The CDR3 coding sequence is TGTGCCAGCAGCCGGGACAGGGAAAGTCTACTGTTTTTT. This sequence encodes CASSRDRESLLFF.

The J gene is TRBJ2-4, the V gene TRBV29-1; TRBD1 agrees at 8 bases. CDR3 length: 15 amino acids. V shed 3 bases, J shed 0 bases, and the junction held 4 bases outside the gene matches. CDR1 is SQVTM, CDR2 ANQGSEA, per germline. CDR3 DNA sequence: TGCAGCGTTGACCCGACAGGGGCAGCCAAAAACATTCAGTACTTC. This gives the protein CSVDPTGAAKNIQYF. Full variable domain (rest looked up from reference TRBV29-1 and TRBJ2-4): SAVISQKPSRDICQRGTSLTIQCQVDSQVTMMFWYRQQPGQSLTLIATANQGSEATYESGFVIDKFPISRPNLTFSTLTVSNMSPEDSSIYLCSVDPTGAAKNIQYFGAGTRLSVL.

In nucleotides, the CDR3 is TGTGCCAGCAGCAAGCATGGGACACTGGGTGTCACTGAAGCTTTCTTT. It encodes CASSKHGTLGVTEAFF. The V and J genes are TRBV11-1 and TRBJ1-1, with D possibly matching TRBD1 (6 bases). This CDR3 spans 16 amino acids. Per germline, CDR1 SGHAT and CDR2 FQDESV (reference sequence). The germline V and J ends were trimmed by 5 bases and 4 bases, with 20 bases remaining between them.

In its sample, this clonotype was seen many times. This chain joins TRBV4-3 and TRBJ2-1; D unclear. Trimming removed 0 bases from V and 7 bases from J, with 7 bases in between. Germline V gene lookup returns CDR1 LGHNA and CDR2 YSLEER. The length of the CDR3 is 13 residues. CDR3 nucleotide sequence: TGCGCCAGCAGCCAAGATGGGCGAAATGAGCAGTTCTTC. It codes for CASSQDGRNEQFF.